A selection of T cell receptor beta chains follows, all from one sample in a study of shared clonotypes between healthy human individuals. Profiling relied on immunoSEQ multiplex PCR, and the TCRdb table lists in-frame clones only, not all of them. The data contain more than 900,000 clones, approximately 80% of them singletons. The sample consisted of memory CD4+ T cells from PBMCs. Receptors were obtained from a man aged 18 to 29 in good health. Some clones in this sample may be carry-over from other donors' samples. Both conserved end residues are part of each CDR3. D genes are given only for firm matches. Rows give clone size only sometimes, using once, few, many, or a class for an expanded clone.

d_call j_call clone_size v_call cdr3_nt cdr3_aa
NA TRBJ2-1 NA TRBV30 TGTGCCTGGAGTCCTAGTCTAGGTGAGCAGTTCTTC CAWSPSLGEQFF
NA TRBJ2-2 NA TRBV18 TGTGCCAGCTCCGTACTCGGACAAACCCACACCGGGGAGCTGTTTTTT CASSVLGQTHTGELFF
NA TRBJ2-7 NA TRBV4-1 TGCGCCAGCAGCCAAGCAGGTCTTATTACTTACGAGCAGTACTTC CASSQAGLITYEQYF
TRBD1 TRBJ2-1 NA TRBV4-2 TGTGCCAGCAGCCAAGATCACGGGACCGGGACAGGGGTGTCGGATGAGCAGTTCTTC CASSQDHGTGTGVSDEQFF
NA TRBJ2-1 once TRBV10-3 TGTGCCATGAGGGGGGCCTACAATGAGCAGTTCTTC CAMRGAYNEQFF
NA TRBJ1-5 NA TRBV27 TGTGCCAGCAGAGAGGGGGGCCGGGGACAGCCCCAGCATTTT CASREGGRGQPQHF
NA TRBJ2-1 NA TRBV30 TGTGCCTGGAGTGTATTGGATCTAGTAGGCGAGCAGTTCTTC CAWSVLDLVGEQFF
NA TRBJ2-3 NA TRBV29-1 TGCAGCGTTGATAGGGACTCCACAGATACGCAGTATTTT CSVDRDSTDTQYF
NA TRBJ1-4 NA TRBV6-5 TGTGCCAGCAGTTACGACGGTACGGTGGCTGAAAAACTGTTTTTT CASSYDGTVAEKLFF
NA TRBJ2-1 NA TRBV19 TGTGCCAGTAGCAGATGGGCCGGCAGCTCCTACAATGAGCAGTTCTTC CASSRWAGSSYNEQFF
NA TRBJ2-1 once TRBV4-1 TGCGCCAGCAGCCACGCCGGGCCCGAAACATACAATGAGCAGTTCTTC CASSHAGPETYNEQFF
NA TRBJ2-1 NA TRBV11-1 TGTGCCAGCAGCTTAAACCAGGTTTACAATGAGCAGTTCTTC CASSLNQVYNEQFF
NA TRBJ2-3 NA TRBV30 TGTGCCTGGAGTGTCGGGCAGTCTGACACAGATACGCAGTATTTT CAWSVGQSDTDTQYF
NA TRBJ2-2 NA TRBV11-3 TGTGCCAGCAGCGGTTTGACTCCCGGGGAGCTGTTTTTT CASSGLTPGELFF
TRBD1 TRBJ2-7 NA TRBV2 TGTGCCAGCAAGGGACAGGGATACGAGCAGTACTTC CASKGQGYEQYF
TRBD1 TRBJ1-4 NA TRBV9 TGTGCCAGCAGACCGACAGGGTTGGCTAATGAAAAACTGTTTTTT CASRPTGLANEKLFF
TRBD1 TRBJ2-6 few TRBV30 TGTGCCTGGCTCCAGACAGGGTATGTTTCTGGGGCCAACGTCCTGACTTTC CAWLQTGYVSGANVLTF
NA TRBJ2-3 NA TRBV21-1 TGTGCCAGCAGCAAATCCGTATGCCGGGACAGGGGGACAGATACGCAGTATTTT CASSKSVCRDRGTDTQYF
TRBD1 TRBJ1-5 NA TRBV2 TGTGCCAGCAGCCAAAACAGGGGTGTTCAGCCCCAGCATTTT CASSQNRGVQPQHF
NA TRBJ2-5 NA TRBV19 TGTGCCAGTAGTATTTTTCCCGGGAAACAGCAAGAGACCCAGTACTTC CASSIFPGKQQETQYF
NA TRBJ2-5 NA TRBV7-9 TGTGCCAGCAGCCTCTTCACGGGGGCCCAAGAGACCCAGTACTTC CASSLFTGAQETQYF
TRBD1 TRBJ1-1 NA TRBV7-2 TGTGCCAGCAGCTATATAACAGGGGGCACTGAAGCTTTCTTT CASSYITGGTEAFF
NA TRBJ1-3 NA TRBV5-1 TGCGCCAGCAGCTACTCCCAGGACACGGACACCATATATTTT CASSYSQDTDTIYF
NA TRBJ1-2 NA TRBV2 TGTGCCAGCAGTGGGAAGGGCAACTATGGCTACACCTTC CASSGKGNYGYTF